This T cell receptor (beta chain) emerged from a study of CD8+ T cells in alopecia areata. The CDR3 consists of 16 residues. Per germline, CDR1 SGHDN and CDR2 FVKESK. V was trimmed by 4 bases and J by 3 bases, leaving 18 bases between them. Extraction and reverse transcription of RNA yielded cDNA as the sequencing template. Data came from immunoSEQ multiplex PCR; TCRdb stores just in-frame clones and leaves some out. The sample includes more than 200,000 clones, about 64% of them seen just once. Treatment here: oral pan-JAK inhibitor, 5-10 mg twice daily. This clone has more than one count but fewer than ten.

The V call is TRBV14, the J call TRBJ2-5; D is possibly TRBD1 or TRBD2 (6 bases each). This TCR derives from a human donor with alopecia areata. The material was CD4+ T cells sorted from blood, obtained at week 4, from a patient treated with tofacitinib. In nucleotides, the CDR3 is TGTGCCAGCAGCCGCGATGGGGGGCGATTTGAAGAGACCCAGTACTTC. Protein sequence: CASSRDGGRFEETQYF.